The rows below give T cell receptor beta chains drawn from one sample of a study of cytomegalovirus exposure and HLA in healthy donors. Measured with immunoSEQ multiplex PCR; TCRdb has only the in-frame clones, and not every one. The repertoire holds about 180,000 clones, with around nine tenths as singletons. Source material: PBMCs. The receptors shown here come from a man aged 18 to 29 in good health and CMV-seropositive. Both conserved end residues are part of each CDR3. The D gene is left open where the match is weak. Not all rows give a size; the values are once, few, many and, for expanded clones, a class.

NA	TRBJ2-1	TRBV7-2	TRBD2	CASSYLNGAGGYNEQFF	TGTGCCAGCAGCTACCTCAACGGGGCGGGGGGGTACAATGAGCAGTTCTTC
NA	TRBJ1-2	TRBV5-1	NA	CASSLVSGRGNYGYTF	TGCGCCAGCAGCTTGGTCAGCGGCAGGGGAAACTATGGCTACACCTTC
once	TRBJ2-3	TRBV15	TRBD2	CATSRAWAGATQYF	TGTGCCACCAGCAGAGCTTGGGCGGGAGCGACGCAGTATTTT
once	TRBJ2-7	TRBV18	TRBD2	CASSPRSGSYEQYF	TGTGCCAGCTCACCAAGGAGCGGGAGCTACGAGCAGTACTTC
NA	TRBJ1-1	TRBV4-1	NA	CASSHARLGSQLGTEAFF	TGCGCCAGCAGCCACGCTCGGTTGGGCTCCCAACTAGGTACTGAAGCTTTCTTT
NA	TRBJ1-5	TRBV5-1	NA	CASSLDGGINQPQHF	TGCGCCAGCAGCTTGGACGGAGGGATCAATCAGCCCCAGCATTTT
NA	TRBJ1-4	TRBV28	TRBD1	CASSSTPDRGMKLFF	TGTGCCAGCAGTTCTACTCCGGACAGGGGTATGAAACTGTTTTTT
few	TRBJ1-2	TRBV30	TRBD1	CAWSPQGGGYTF	TGTGCCTGGAGTCCGCAGGGGGGAGGCTACACCTTC
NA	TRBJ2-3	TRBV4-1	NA	CASSQAYSGSTDTQYF	TGCGCCAGCAGCCAAGCGTATAGCGGAAGCACAGATACGCAGTATTTT
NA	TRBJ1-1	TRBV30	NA	CAWRYGVTEAFF	TGTGCCTGGAGGTACGGGGTTACTGAAGCTTTCTTT
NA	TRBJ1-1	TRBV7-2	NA	CASSLYRGGNTEAFF	TGTGCCAGCAGCTTATATCGGGGGGGGAACACTGAAGCTTTCTTT
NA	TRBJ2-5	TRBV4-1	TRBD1	CASSQLVDRVGRETQYF	TGCGCCAGCAGCCAGTTAGTCGACAGGGTTGGGCGGGAGACCCAGTACTTC
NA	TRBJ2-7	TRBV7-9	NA	CASSSGGRESYEQYF	TGTGCCAGCAGCTCCGGGGGGCGGGAATCCTACGAGCAGTACTTC
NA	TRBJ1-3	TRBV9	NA	CASSSSGQSSGNTIYF	TGTGCCAGCAGCTCCTCAGGACAGTCCTCTGGAAACACCATATATTTT
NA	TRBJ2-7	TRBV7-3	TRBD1	CASSYGTGRGEQYF	TGTGCCAGCAGTTACGGGACAGGAAGGGGCGAGCAGTACTTC
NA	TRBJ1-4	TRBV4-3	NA	CASSQDRGESNEKLFF	TGCGCCAGCAGCCAAGATAGGGGCGAGTCGAATGAAAAACTGTTTTTT
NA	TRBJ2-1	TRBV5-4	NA	CASSGRGHNEQFF	TGTGCCAGCAGTGGCAGGGGCCACAATGAGCAGTTCTTC
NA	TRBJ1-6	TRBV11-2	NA	CASSLDDSMGPLHF	TGTGCCAGCAGCTTAGATGACAGCATGGGACCCCTCCACTTT
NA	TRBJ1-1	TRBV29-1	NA	CSVEENSGGPAFF	TGCAGCGTTGAAGAGAATAGCGGGGGCCCAGCTTTCTTT
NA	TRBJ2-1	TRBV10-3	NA	CAISVTANEQFF	TGTGCCATCAGTGTGACAGCGAATGAGCAGTTCTTC
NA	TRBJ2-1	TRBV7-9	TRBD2	CASSASGAYNEQFF	TGTGCCAGCAGCGCGAGCGGGGCCTACAATGAGCAGTTCTTC
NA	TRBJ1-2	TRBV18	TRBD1	CASSFRDRSVYGYTF	TGTGCCAGCTCATTCCGGGACAGATCTGTCTATGGCTACACCTTC
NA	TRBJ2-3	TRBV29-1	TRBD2	CSVVHLNSGSPDTQYF	TGCAGCGTTGTGCACCTGAATAGCGGGAGTCCAGATACGCAGTATTTT
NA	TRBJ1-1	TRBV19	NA	CASSNGGEAFF	TGTGCCAGTAGTAATGGCGGTGAAGCTTTCTTT
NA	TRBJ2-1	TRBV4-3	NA	CASSPVARVNDNEQFF	TGCGCCAGCAGCCCCGTGGCGAGGGTGAACGACAATGAGCAGTTCTTC
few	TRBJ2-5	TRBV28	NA	CASSFGTRGETQYF	TGTGCCAGCAGTTTTGGGACCAGGGGAGAGACCCAGTACTTC
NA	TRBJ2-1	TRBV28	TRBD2	CASKELAGGLGQFF	TGTGCCAGCAAAGAACTAGCGGGAGGATTGGGGCAGTTCTTC
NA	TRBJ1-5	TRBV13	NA	CASSLGGLSSNQPQHF	TGTGCCAGCAGCTTAGGGGGACTCTCGAGCAATCAGCCCCAGCATTTT
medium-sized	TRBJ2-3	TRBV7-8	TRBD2	CASSIWGLGTEADTQYF	TGTGCCAGCAGCATATGGGGACTAGGGACGGAGGCAGATACGCAGTATTTT